This T cell receptor (beta chain) was sequenced in a study of Graves' ophthalmopathy and Graves' hyperthyroidism (dated by TCRdb to between 2018 and 2020). Regarding the research as a whole: Peripheral blood was collected before any treatment was given, at the time of initial diagnosis. The study used signatures of the TCR beta repertoire to tell Graves' ophthalmopathy apart from Graves' hyperthyroidism and to predict which patients would progress to ophthalmopathy. The 80 to 100 discovery patients were randomly divided into training and test sets at a 7:3 ratio. In total, 135 blood samples were TCR-sequenced: 40 to 45 ophthalmopathy, roughly 77 hyperthyroidism and roughly 17 hyperthyroidism-to-ophthalmopathy patients. After sampling, hyperthyroidism patients received methimazole starting at 30 mg daily, and ophthalmopathy patients received high-dose intravenous methylprednisolone. The independent validation cohort included some 19 hyperthyroidism patients plus 17 patients who later progressed from hyperthyroidism to ophthalmopathy. T-cell repertoires of thyroid tissue and blood were compared in 5 or 6 hyperthyroidism patients. To explore V-J signatures that separate ophthalmopathy from hyperthyroidism, a discovery set of more than 95 patients was enrolled, consisting of under 50 with ophthalmopathy and approximately 57 with stable hyperthyroidism.

For repertoire sequencing, TCR beta CDR3 regions were amplified from RNA transcripts. The first round of RT-PCR was done with HTBI primers and the Qiagen OneStep RT-PCR kit, and was followed by a second round of multiplex PCR, then size selection and purification. The libraries underwent paired-end sequencing with 100 bp reads on an Illumina HiSeq2000. In the source study's methods: SOAPnuke was used to process the reads, removing any read that contained adapters or uncalled bases, had a mean Phred below 15, or lacked an exact match to the constant primer or identifier. High-quality paired reads were merged with COPE v1.2.5. Unique nucleotide sequences were defined as clonotypes and aligned to IMGT TRB V, D and J references using MiTCR v1.1. The analysis was limited to V-J combinations with a frequency above 0.0001, which together covered 99.2% of repertoires. For each V-J combination, a TCR clonal expansion and chaos score was defined as the ratio of F50 clonal expansion to chaos observed in the TCRdist matrix. Features were reduced by Welch's t-statistics and random forest to roughly 14 V-J combinations, which fed a naive Bayes classifier. The Morisita-Horn index was used to measure how similar the thyroid and blood repertoires were. TCRdb handled the public reads itself, with Q25 trimming in fastp and clone calling in MiXCR, and kept productive beta chains. When rows share a CDR3 protein, they turn into one entry using the most common DNA and genes. TCRdb, rather than the study authors, made the V and J calls. A total of almost 400,000 distinct CDR3 sequences appear in this sample, about a sixth of them only once. The top ten clones comprise roughly 1.4% of the sample.

The research as a whole found: In validation, the model predicted ophthalmopathy progression with less than 71% sensitivity and around 72% specificity; roughly 11 predicted patients were CT-confirmed with GO in a median of 6.5 months. Most of the expanded thyroid clonotypes with a frequency above 0.001 were also detected in blood, and it was suggested that the thyroid immune response may be reflected by blood repertoires. Sample size was not predetermined statistically, and investigators were not blinded to group allocation. In cross-validation, the 13-signature model distinguished ophthalmopathy from stable hyperthyroidism with approximately 85% sensitivity and around 82% specificity, and in the test set the corresponding values were roughly 80% and 76%.

CDR1 and CDR2, looked up from the germline V gene, are SGHTA and FQGNSA. The CDR3, cysteine through phenylalanine, is 15 amino acids long. Of the read, only the CDR3 DNA is kept; its 45 bases are in frame from base 1. Trimmed from V: 3 bases; trimmed from J: 7 bases; junction bases lacking a gene match: 6. Patients with ophthalmopathy had moderately to severely active disease, with a Clinical Activity Score of 3 or more, a NOSPECS grade of 4 or more, and a disease duration of less than 3 months. Patients with other autoimmune diseases, uncontrolled infections, pregnancy or lactation were excluded from the study. Diagnosis relied on clinical symptoms, serum thyroxine, TRAb, thyroid ultrasound and orbital computed tomography. PBMCs were isolated from roughly 10 ml of fresh peripheral blood by Ficoll-Paque density gradient centrifugation. Total RNA was extracted with Trizol reagent and quality-checked on an Agilent 2100 Bioanalyzer.

Many counts were recorded for this clonotype. Its antigen target is currently unknown. No base qualities exist here, and no much larger clone lies one base off it. Input material: peripheral blood. The chain is made from TRBV7-2 and TRBJ1-6, with TRBD1 identical over 7 junction bases. The source is a young woman with Graves' ophthalmopathy. Donor details come from another sample of the same person, matched by shared clones. The DNA sequence reads TGTGCCAGCAGCTTGCTCCGGGACAGAAATTCACCCCTCCACTTT. Protein translation: CASSLLRDRNSPLHF. Outside the CDR3, residues come from the reference TRBV7-2 and TRBJ1-6 proteins, so the full variable domain is: GAGVSQSPSNKVTEKGKDVELRCDPISGHTALYWYRQSLGQGLEFLIYFQGNSAPDKSGLPSDRFSAERTGGSVSTLTIQRTQQEDSAVYLCASSLLRDRNSPLHFGNGTRLTVT.